This T cell receptor (beta chain) comes out of a study of cytomegalovirus exposure and HLA in healthy donors. Remarks on this clone: What it recognizes is unknown.

Notes on the study in general: The study put 150 or so TCR beta chains on its list as cytomegalovirus-associated. V- and J-gene trimming of TCR beta was linked (in a later analysis) to a missense DCLRE1C variant.

This CDR3 comprises 12 residues. The germline CDR1 and CDR2 sequences are SGHDT and YYEEEE. V trimming: 6 bases; J trimming: 5 bases; junction bases outside the gene matches: 4. Primers for the PCR totalled 60 Vbeta and 13 Jbeta. Assay: immunoSEQ multiplex PCR; the TCRdb copy retains only in-frame clones and omits some. Among 150,000 or so clones listed, about 83% were seen once. Sequenced sample: PBMCs. The chain carries TRBV5-6 and TRBJ2-7; 8 bases line up with TRBD2. This receptor was obtained from a man aged 40-49 years in good health and CMV-seropositive. The CDR3 bases are TGTGCCAGCACCCGGGGGGGTCACGAGCAGTACTTC. Amino acids: CASTRGGHEQYF.